What follows are 23 T cell receptor beta chains derived from one specimen sequenced in a study of Ad26.COV2.S vaccination and SARS-CoV-2 variants. The treatment is: some 19 received Ad26.COV2.S at low or high dose, single or two shots; roughly 5 received placebo; per-sample allocation not given. Day 63 after the first vaccine or placebo injection was the time point for sampling. The method was immunoSEQ multiplex PCR; TCRdb's version includes in-frame clones alone and lacks a portion of them. Of approximately 480,000 clones listed, roughly nine tenths were seen once; the top ten hold roughly 13%. Here the sequenced sample was peripheral blood, taken in a trial of Ad26.COV2.S vaccine versus placebo. These receptors were obtained from a person aged 18-60 years who received the Ad26.COV2.S COVID-19 vaccine or a placebo.

The chain joins TRBV5-6 to TRBJ2-2; the D gene is possibly TRBD1 (8 bases). The germline gives CDR1 SGHDT, CDR2 YYEEEE. Trimming took 4 bases from V and 8 from J, leaving 21 bases between them. The CDR3 sequence is 16 residues long. This CDR3 reads CASSAAGQAPLGELFF. In DNA, the CDR3 is TGTGCCAGCAGCGCAGCGGGACAGGCGCCTTTAGGGGAGCTGTTTTTT.

The chain carries TRBV5-1 and TRBJ2-2, with D unclear. Trimming took off 4 bases at V and 4 bases at J, with 14 bases between the two ends. The CDR3 loop spans 15 amino acids. Germline V gene lookup returns CDR1 SGHRS and CDR2 YFSETQ. CDR3 sequence: CASSVSGVATGELFF. Here the CDR3 DNA reads TGCGCCAGCAGCGTTAGTGGGGTGGCCACCGGGGAGCTGTTTTTT.

The J gene is TRBJ2-3, the V gene TRBV3-1 (or the pseudogene TRBV3-2); 7 nucleotides match TRBD1. V was pared by 4 bases and J by 13 bases, with 14 bases of the junction left unmatched. Germline V gives CDR1 LGHDT, CDR2 YNNKEL (reference sequence). The CDR3 has 14 amino acids. CDR3 loop: CASSRDSSPVVEYF. The CDR3 DNA is TGTGCCAGCAGCCGGGACAGTTCCCCCGTAGTGGAGTATTTT.

The rearrangement joins TRBV29-1 to TRBJ1-6; maybe TRBD1 (5 bases). The CDR3 runs 13 residues. The V end was cut by 4 bases, the J end by 8 bases, with 12 bases between. Germline CDR1 is SQVTM and CDR2 is ANQGSEA. The CDR3 nucleotides are TGCAGCGTTGGTTCGGGGACGGATTCACCCCTCCACTTT. Translation: CSVGSGTDSPLHF.

As for this clone: The same CDR3 arises from other DNA sequences in this sample as well. V and J are TRBV7-8 and TRBJ2-7; TRBD1 matches at 9 bases. V lost 4 bases to trimming and J lost 0 bases; unmatched junction nucleotides: 4. Germline V gene data show CDR1 as SGHVS and CDR2 as FQNEAQ. This CDR3 has 15 residues. The CDR3 sequence: CASSSGQGPSYEQYF. CDR3 coding DNA: TGTGCCAGCAGCTCGGGACAGGGACCCTCCTACGAGCAGTACTTC.

This clone was recorded only once. V is TRBV28 and J is TRBJ2-5; D gene uncertain. Per the germline V gene, CDR1 is MDHEN and CDR2 is SYDVKM. Trimming left V 10 bases short and J 5 bases short, with 20 bases between. This CDR3 has 14 amino acids. This CDR3 is CATTPRSPGETQYF. CDR3 nucleotides: TGTGCCACTACCCCCCGGTCCCCCGGCGAGACCCAGTACTTC.

This clone was recorded once. V gene TRBV6-5 combines with J gene TRBJ2-5; TRBD2 matches at 9 bases. CDR1 is MNHEY, CDR2 SVGAGI, per germline. The CDR3 has 15 residues. J gave up 2 bases and V 10 bases, and 11 bases lay outside the gene matches. For the CDR3, the DNA is TGTGCCACCCAGGCGGCGGGAGGGGGTCAAGAGACCCAGTACTTC. This gives the protein CATQAAGGGQETQYF.

J is TRBJ1-6 and V is TRBV5-1; D is unresolved. V was trimmed by 0 bases and J by 4 bases, leaving 8 bases between them. Germline assignment: CDR1 SGHRS and CDR2 YFSETQ. This CDR3 contains 15 residues. The CDR3 loop is CASSLVTRYNSPLHF. The CDR3 DNA follows: TGCGCCAGCAGCTTGGTAACAAGATATAATTCACCCCTCCACTTT.

In the case of this clone: The sample contains more than one DNA sequence encoding this CDR3. The rearrangement uses TRBV5-4 and TRBJ1-2; tentative D call: TRBD1 (5 bases). Trimming took 1 base from V and 1 from J, leaving 8 bases between them. The CDR3 contains 14 residues. Per germline, CDR1 SGHNT and CDR2 YYREEE (reference sequence). The CDR3 sequence is CASSLRQGNYGYTF. The CDR3 coding sequence is TGTGCCAGCAGCTTGCGCCAGGGTAACTATGGCTACACCTTC.

V is TRBV13 and J is TRBJ2-7; 7 bases line up with TRBD2. This CDR3 contains 15 residues. Germline CDR1 and CDR2: PRHDT and FYEKMQ (reference sequence). The trim removed 5 bases at V and 2 bases at J, leaving 9 bases unmatched. As DNA, the CDR3 is TGTGCCAGCAGCCGAGAGACTAGCCCACCCTACGAGCAGTACTTC. It specifies CASSRETSPPYEQYF.

CDR3 DNA sequence: TGTGCCAGTAGTATAGTAGCGGGAGGAAGGGCCCAGTACTTC. Amino acid sequence: CASSIVAGGRAQYF. The rearrangement joins TRBV19 to TRBJ2-5; TRBD2 agrees at 10 bases. Germline V lookup: CDR1 LNHDA, CDR2 SQIVND (reference sequence). V dropped 1 base and J dropped 9; count of bases not matched to a gene: 5. This CDR3 spans 14 amino acids.

This chain uses TRBV7-3 with TRBJ2-3; TRBD2 matches 13 bases. The germline CDR1 and CDR2 sequences are SGHTA and FQGTGA. J lost 5 bases, V lost 5 bases, and 4 bases had no gene match. The CDR3 is 15 residues long. CDR3 sequence (DNA): TGTGCCAGCAGCACTAGCGGGAGGGCCGTAGATACGCAGTATTTT. Its translation is CASSTSGRAVDTQYF.

The chain has TRBV6-2 or TRBV6-3 and TRBJ2-2; 7 bases line up with TRBD1. The germline gives CDR1 MNHEY, CDR2 SVGEGT. The CDR3 length is 18 residues. After removal of 2 bases from V and 2 bases from J, the junction contained 11 bases not matched to a gene. As DNA, the CDR3 is TGTGCCAGCAGTTACCGGACCTGGCGGACAGGAAACACCGGGGAGCTGTTTTTT. This encodes CASSYRTWRTGNTGELFF.

V and J are TRBV30 and TRBJ2-7, with 7 bases fitting TRBD1. From germline, CDR1 is GTSNPN and CDR2 SVGIG (reference sequence). V lost 1 base, J lost 3 bases, and 3 bases stayed unmatched. This CDR3 comprises 13 residues. CDR3 nucleotides: TGTGCCTGGAGTGGACAGGGAAACTACGAGCAGTACTTC. As protein: CAWSGQGNYEQYF. Full variable domain (remainder filled in from reference TRBV30 and TRBJ2-7): SQTIHQWPATLVQPVGSPLSLECTVEGTSNPNLYWYRQAAGRGLQLLFYSVGIGQISSEVPQNLSASRPQDRQFILSSKKLLLSDSGFYLCAWSGQGNYEQYFGPGTRLTVT.

For this clone: At one end the junction does not follow the germline gene, possibly because of a read error. The rearrangement joins TRBV5-6 to TRBJ2-1, with 12 positions matching TRBD2. This CDR3 is 11 amino acids long. Germline V CDR1 and CDR2: SGHDT, YYEEEE. CDR3 nucleotide sequence: TGTGCCAGCAGCTTGGGGACTAGCGGGATCTTC. It specifies CASSLGTSGIF. The variable domain in full, completed from reference TRBV5-6 and TRBJ2-1, reads DAGVTQSPTHLIKTRGQQVTLRCSPKSGHDTVSWYQQALGQGPQFIFQYYEEEERQRGNFPDRFSGHQFPNYSSELNVNALLLGDSALYLCASSLGTSGIFGPGTRLTVL.

The V and J genes are TRBV18 and TRBJ1-2; 8 bases line up with TRBD1. From germline, CDR1 is KGHSH and CDR2 LQKENI. J gave up 2 bases and V 4 bases, and 9 bases lay outside the gene matches. There are 16 residues in the CDR3. The CDR3 region has the DNA TGTGCCAGCTCACGTCGGACAGGGATGGTGAACTATGGCTACACCTTC. This codes for CASSRRTGMVNYGYTF.

V gene TRBV19 combines with J gene TRBJ2-2; 9 bases align to TRBD1. CDR1 and CDR2 from the germline V gene are LNHDA and SQIVND (reference sequence). This CDR3 spans 13 amino acids. With V trimmed by 6 bases and J by 6 bases, 2 bases remained unmatched. CDR3 residues: CASSYRGPGELFF. The CDR3 DNA is TGTGCCAGTAGCTACAGGGGGCCCGGGGAGCTGTTTTTT.

This clone was observed a single time. The chain links TRBV5-5 to TRBJ2-1, with TRBD1 identical over 9 bases. Germline-derived CDR1 and CDR2 are SGHKS and YYEKEE (reference sequence). The CDR3 is 15 amino acids. With V trimmed by 5 bases and J by 7 bases, 10 bases remained unmatched. This CDR3 reads CASRKGTGLGNEQFF. CDR3 nucleotide sequence: TGTGCCAGCAGGAAGGGGACAGGGTTGGGGAATGAGCAGTTCTTC. The full variable domain, in which reference TRBV5-5 and TRBJ2-1 provide the parts outside the CDR3, is DAGVTQSPTHLIKTRGQQVTLRCSPISGHKSVSWYQQVLGQGPQFIFQYYEKEERGRGNFPDRFSARQFPNYSSELNVNALLLGDSALYLCASRKGTGLGNEQFFGPGTRLTVL.

Comments on this clone: The same CDR3 can be traced to other DNA sequences in this sample. The rearrangement uses TRBV28 and TRBJ1-5; D ambiguous. The CDR3 contains 13 residues. With 1 base removed from V and 7 bases from J, the gap between germline ends came to 8 bases. In germline, CDR1 is MDHEN, CDR2 SYDVKM. CDR3 sequence: CASSLLGSQPQHF. DNA for the CDR3: TGTGCCAGCAGTTTATTGGGTTCCCAGCCCCAGCATTTT.

The V gene is TRBV6-5, the J gene TRBJ2-3, with 8 bases matching TRBD2. Unmatched junction bases numbered 5, after V lost 6 bases and J lost 0 bases. CDR1 and CDR2 (germline): MNHEY, SVGAGI. The CDR3 spans 15 residues. The CDR3 nucleotides are TGTGCCAGCAGCTTAGCGGGGTCTAGCACAGATACGCAGTATTTT. This codes for CASSLAGSSTDTQYF.

The rearrangement joins TRBV5-1 to TRBJ2-6, with a weak D call TRBD1 (6 bases). The CDR3 totals 17 residues. CDR1 is SGHRS, CDR2 YFSETQ, per germline. Between the trimmed V and J ends, which lost 0 bases and 0 bases, there was a span of 10 bases. The CDR3 nucleotides are TGCGCCAGCAGCTTGGACAGGGTTCCCTCTGGGGCCAACGTCCTGACTTTC. As protein: CASSLDRVPSGANVLTF.

This clone is a singleton in its sample. The chain couples TRBV12-3 or TRBV12-4 to TRBJ2-7, with D maybe TRBD1 (6 bases). V gave up 3 bases and J gave up 7 bases, with 13 bases separating them. The CDR3 covers 13 residues. This CDR3 reads CASSLTRGREQYF. Here the CDR3 DNA reads TGTGCCAGCAGTTTGACCAGGGGTAGGGAGCAGTACTTC.

J is TRBJ1-3 and V is TRBV10-3; D remains unclear. The length of the CDR3 is 14 residues. The V end was cut by 3 bases, the J end by 0 bases, with 6 bases between. Germline loops: CDR1 ENHRY, CDR2 SYGVKD. The CDR3 loop is CAISERNSGNTIYF. DNA of the CDR3: TGTGCCATCAGTGAAAGGAACTCTGGAAACACCATATATTTT.